This T cell receptor beta chain was captured by sequencing in a study of cytomegalovirus exposure and HLA in healthy donors. This PCR relied on a set of 60 Vbeta primers and 13 Jbeta primers. Here immunoSEQ multiplex PCR was the method, and the copy in TCRdb shows in-frame clones only, minus some. The repertoire table contains 90,000 to 120,000 clones. Turning to this clone: Its cognate antigen is unknown.

General observations from the study: Associated with HLA alleles at 0.05 false discovery rate in a later analysis were fewer than 20,000 TCR beta sequences. Immune exposure was documented only through CMV serostatus. An analysis that came later showed most CMV-associated TCR beta chains appearing HLA-restricted. Roughly uniform depth of sequencing across donors was assumed in presence/absence analyses.

Material: PBMCs. This TCR derives from a man in his fifties in good health and CMV-seronegative.

The CDR3 nucleotides are TGTGCCTGGAGCCTACAGGGGCCCGTCAATCAGCCCCAGCATTTT. This translates into CAWSLQGPVNQPQHF. The chain is built from TRBV30 and TRBJ1-5, with TRBD1 matching 7 bases. V dropped 3 bases and J dropped 3; count of bases not matched to a gene: 8. Germline lookup yields CDR1 GTSNPN and CDR2 SVGIG (reference sequence). The CDR3 is 15 amino acids.